The sequence of this T cell receptor beta chain was determined in a study of naive and memory T cell subsets. Study-level results: A clonotype means one alpha or beta sequence, not an alpha/beta pair.

An equimolar mix of two oligonucleotides served as the beta constant-region primer for TRBC1 and TRBC2. TCRdb reprocessed the UMI-ligation and nested PCR reads via MiXCR and lists one record per CDR3 protein. The sample shows 140,000 to 150,000 distinct CDR3 sequences, more than 15% of them seen only once. Four subsets defined by CD45RA and CD27 were sorted after CD3, CD4, CD8 and live/dead staining. In regard to this clonotype: Its antigen is unknown.

The CDR3 loop spans 16 amino acids. After removal of 1 base from V and 2 bases from J, the junction contained 3 bases not matched to a gene. Germline values: CDR1 SGHVS, CDR2 FQNEAQ. The V gene is TRBV7-8, the J gene TRBJ2-3; 10 bases line up with TRBD1. Material: naive CD4+ T cells from blood. The sequence was obtained from a human donor in good health. CDR3 nucleotides: TGTGCCAGCAGCTTAGGTGGGACAGGGGCCACAGATACGCAGTATTTT. Translation gives CASSLGGTGATDTQYF.